The 10 T cell receptor beta chains given below trace back to one sample, sequenced in a study of T-cell reconstitution after alpha-beta-depleted transplantation in children. Unique molecular identifiers were incorporated into the prepared TCRbeta library. One entry per CDR3 protein, called by TCRdb with MiXCR from the PCR reads. Of about 610,000 distinct CDR3 sequences in the sample, over 9.5% were seen once. Sample: PBMCs from the stem cell graft donor, taken from the stem cell graft. The receptors were gathered from a human donor who donated a stem cell graft to a child with acute myeloid leukemia.

This chain joins TRBV27 and TRBJ2-4; D unclear. There are 16 residues in the CDR3. Germline CDR1 is MNHEY and CDR2 is SMNVEV (reference sequence). V lost 0 bases and J 0 bases, leaving 9 bases between the germline ends. This chain's CDR3 is CASSLSMLLAKNIQYF. The CDR3, as DNA: TGTGCCAGCAGTTTATCGATGTTACTAGCCAAAAACATTCAGTACTTC.

V and J are TRBV24-1 and TRBJ2-1; 12 bases are a match to TRBD2. Germline CDR1 reads KGHDR; CDR2 reads SFDVKD. V lost 4 bases to trimming and J lost 6 bases; unmatched junction nucleotides: 6. This CDR3 comprises 16 residues. CDR3 in amino acids: CATSDPTSGSPNEQFF. CDR3 in DNA: TGTGCCACCAGTGACCCGACTAGCGGGAGCCCCAATGAGCAGTTCTTC.

This clonotype was observed a few times. The V gene is TRBV3-1, the J gene TRBJ2-3, with 13 bases identical to TRBD2. The V and J ends lost 1 base and 2 bases, in that order; junction bases with no gene match: 3. The CDR3 spans 17 residues. The V gene's germline CDR1 is LGHDT and CDR2 YNNKEL (reference sequence). For the CDR3, the DNA is TGTGCCAGCAGCCAAGGACTAGCGGGAGGATACACAGATACGCAGTATTTT. It codes for CASSQGLAGGYTDTQYF.

This clonotype was detected ten times or more. The chain combines TRBV7-3 with TRBJ1-1; no definite D call. V lost 3 bases, J lost 4 bases, and 9 bases lay in between. The CDR3 runs to 13 residues. Germline V gene sequence: CDR1 SGHTA, CDR2 FQGTGA. The CDR3 bases are TGTGCCAGCAGCTTTGGGAAGGTCACTGAAGCTTTCTTT. Translation gives CASSFGKVTEAFF.

This clonotype was picked up many times. The chain employs TRBV29-1 and TRBJ1-1, with 9 bases matching TRBD1. V was clipped by 6 bases and J by 1 base; unmatched bases: 6. There are 14 residues in the CDR3. Germline V gene sequence: CDR1 SQVTM, CDR2 ANQGSEA. Here the CDR3 reads CSVGAGQGNTEAFF. The CDR3 DNA reads as TGCAGCGTCGGAGCGGGACAGGGGAACACTGAAGCTTTCTTT. Variable domain in full (rest from reference TRBV29-1 and TRBJ1-1): SAVISQKPSRDICQRGTSLTIQCQVDSQVTMMFWYRQQPGQSLTLIATANQGSEATYESGFVIDKFPISRPNLTFSTLTVSNMSPEDSSIYLCSVGAGQGNTEAFFGQGTRLTVV.

The J gene is TRBJ2-7, the V gene TRBV3-1; 8 bases are shared with TRBD2. This CDR3 contains 15 residues. V lost 2 bases to trimming and J lost 2 bases; unmatched junction nucleotides: 5. CDR1 is LGHDT and CDR2 is YNNKEL in the germline V gene (reference sequence). CDR3 coding DNA: TGTGCCAGCAGCCAATTAACTAGCGGAGCCTACGAGCAGTACTTC. Translated, it gives CASSQLTSGAYEQYF.

This clonotype was recorded many times. The chain combines TRBV6-5 with TRBJ1-1, with 8 bases matching TRBD1. Germline V gene sequence: CDR1 MNHEY, CDR2 SVGAGI. The V segment lost 2 bases and the J segment 1 base; nucleotides outside the gene matches: 6. CDR3 length equals 16 residues. The CDR3: CASSYRGTGANTEAFF. CDR3 in DNA: TGTGCCAGCAGTTACCGGGGGACAGGAGCGAACACTGAAGCTTTCTTT.

At least ten counts were recorded for this clonotype. The J gene is TRBJ2-7, the V gene TRBV20-1; TRBD2 matches at 7 bases. The V and J ends lost 3 bases and 2 bases, in that order; junction bases with no gene match: 10. From germline, CDR1 is DFQATT and CDR2 SNEGSKA (reference sequence). The CDR3 extends over 15 amino acids. The CDR3 sequence: CSARGLLAGTYEQYF. The CDR3, as DNA: TGCAGTGCTAGGGGACTTTTAGCGGGTACCTACGAGCAGTACTTC.

This clonotype was detected a few times. This chain's CDR3 is CASSSATLGANVLTF. The CDR3 DNA is TGTGCCAGCAGTTCGGCGACACTCGGGGCCAACGTCCTGACTTTC. The V gene is TRBV6-2 or TRBV6-3, the J gene TRBJ2-6, with D unclear. The CDR3 covers 15 residues. Germline CDR1 and CDR2: MNHEY and SVGEGT. The ends were cut back, 4 bases at V and 4 bases at J, with 11 bases in the middle.

There are a few counts of this clonotype. The V and J genes are TRBV5-1 and TRBJ1-2; D is undetermined. The CDR3 extends over 15 amino acids. The ends were cut back, 2 bases at V and 0 bases at J, with 11 bases in the middle. Germline values: CDR1 SGHRS, CDR2 YFSETQ. DNA for the CDR3: TGCGCCAGCAGCTTTGGCGGCACCACTAACTATGGCTACACCTTC. Translation gives CASSFGGTTNYGYTF.